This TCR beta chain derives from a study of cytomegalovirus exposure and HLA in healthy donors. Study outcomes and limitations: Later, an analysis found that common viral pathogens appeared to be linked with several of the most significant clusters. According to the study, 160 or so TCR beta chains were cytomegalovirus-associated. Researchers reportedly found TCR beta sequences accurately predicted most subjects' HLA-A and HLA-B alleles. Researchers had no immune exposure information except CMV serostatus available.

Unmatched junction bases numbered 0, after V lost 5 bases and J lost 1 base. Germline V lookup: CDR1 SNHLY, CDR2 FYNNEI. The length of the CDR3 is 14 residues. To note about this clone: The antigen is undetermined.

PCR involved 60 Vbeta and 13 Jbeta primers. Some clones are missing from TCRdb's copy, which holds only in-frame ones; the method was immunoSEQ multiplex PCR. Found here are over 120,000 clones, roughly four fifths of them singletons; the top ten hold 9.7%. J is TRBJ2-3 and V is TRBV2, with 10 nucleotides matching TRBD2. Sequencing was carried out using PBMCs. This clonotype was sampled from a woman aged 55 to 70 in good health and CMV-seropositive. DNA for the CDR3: TGTGCCAGCAGTCTAGCGGGAGGCACAGATACGCAGTATTTT. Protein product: CASSLAGGTDTQYF.